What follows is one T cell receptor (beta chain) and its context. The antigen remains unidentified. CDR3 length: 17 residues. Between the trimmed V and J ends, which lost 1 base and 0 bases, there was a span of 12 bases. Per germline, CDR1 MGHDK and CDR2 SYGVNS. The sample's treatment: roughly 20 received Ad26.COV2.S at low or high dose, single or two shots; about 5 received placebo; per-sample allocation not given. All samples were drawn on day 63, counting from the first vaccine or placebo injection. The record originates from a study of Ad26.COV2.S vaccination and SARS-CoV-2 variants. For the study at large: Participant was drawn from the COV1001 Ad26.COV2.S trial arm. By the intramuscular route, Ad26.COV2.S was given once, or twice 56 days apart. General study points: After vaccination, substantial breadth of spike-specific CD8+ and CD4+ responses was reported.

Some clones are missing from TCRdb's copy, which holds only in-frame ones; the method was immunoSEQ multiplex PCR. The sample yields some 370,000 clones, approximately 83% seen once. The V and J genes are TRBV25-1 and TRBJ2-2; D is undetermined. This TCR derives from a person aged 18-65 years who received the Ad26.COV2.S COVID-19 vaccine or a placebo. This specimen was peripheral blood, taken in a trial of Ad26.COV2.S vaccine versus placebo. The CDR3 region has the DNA TGTGCCAGCAGTGAATCAAACACCTTCGCGAACACCGGGGAGCTGTTTTTT. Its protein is CASSESNTFANTGELFF. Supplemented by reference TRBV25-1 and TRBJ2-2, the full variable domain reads EADIYQTPRYLVIGTGKKITLECSQTMGHDKMYWYQQDPGMELHLIHYSYGVNSTEKGDLSSESTVSRIRTEHFPLTLESARPSHTSQYLCASSESNTFANTGELFFGEGSRLTVL.